The rows below give T cell receptor beta chains drawn from one sample of a study of T-cell memory formation after mild COVID-19. TCRdb reprocessed the 5' RACE reads via MiXCR and lists one record per CDR3 protein. This table has about 340,000 distinct CDR3 sequences, roughly 15% appearing once. Sequencing was carried out using PBMCs or a T cell subset sorted from them (not recorded which). Every receptor here comes from a man aged 18 to 29 who had mild COVID-19 (a few samples of this study predate the infection). Cell type and time point are not known. CDR3s include the opening cysteine and the closing phenylalanine or tryptophan. D genes are given only for firm matches. Rows may omit the clone size; those that give it use once, few, many or a size class.

v_call	clone_size	d_call	j_call	cdr3_nt	cdr3_aa
TRBV5-5	-	TRBD1	TRBJ2-1	TGTGCCAGCAGCACTCACGCGTATACAGGGGGCTTCGATGAGCAGTTATTC	CASSTHAYTGGFDEQLF
TRBV11-1	-	-	TRBJ2-5	TGTGCCAGCAGCCGCTACCGGGACAACCAGACCCAGTACTTC	CASSRYRDNQTQYF
TRBV29-1	few	-	TRBJ1-5	TGCAGCGTCAAACGAGATAGCAATCAGCCCCAGCATTTT	CSVKRDSNQPQHF
TRBV10-3	few	-	TRBJ2-2	TGTGCCATCCCGATCGCAGGGAACACCGGGGAGCTGTTTTTT	CAIPIAGNTGELFF
TRBV7-2	few	-	TRBJ2-3	TGTGCCAGCAGCTTATACTTAGATACGCAGTATTTT	CASSLYLDTQYF
TRBV4-3	-	-	TRBJ2-1	TGCGCCAGCAGCCAAGATACAGGTTACAATGAGCAGTTCTTC	CASSQDTGYNEQFF
TRBV20-1	-	-	TRBJ1-1	TGCAGTGCTAGAGATGGTGGGAAGGGGATCGCTGAAGCTTTCTTT	CSARDGGKGIAEAFF
TRBV12-3/TRBV12-4	many	-	TRBJ1-5	TGTGCCAGCAGTCTCCAGGGGTCCAATCAGCCCCAGCATTTT	CASSLQGSNQPQHF
TRBV5-6	once	TRBD1	TRBJ2-2	TGTGCCAGCAGCAGGGGACAGGGGGTGATCGGGGAGCTGTTTTTT	CASSRGQGVIGELFF
TRBV2	-	-	TRBJ2-5	TGTGCCAGCCTTTATGGGGCACAAGAGACCCAGTACTTC	CASLYGAQETQYF
TRBV28	few	TRBD2	TRBJ2-3	TGTGCCAGCGACAGCGGGGGAGAGGAGGATACGCAGTATTTT	CASDSGGEEDTQYF
TRBV13	few	-	TRBJ2-7	TGTGCCAGCAGCGTAGGGGGGCCGCTAAGCGAGCAGTACTTC	CASSVGGPLSEQYF
TRBV5-1	-	TRBD2	TRBJ2-5	TGCGCCAGCAGTTCTAGCGGGGGGGCTCGGTTGGAGACCCAGTACTTC	CASSSSGGARLETQYF
TRBV4-1	once	-	TRBJ1-3	TGCGCCAGCAGCCAAGAGAGCAGGGGATGGCTTACTGGAAACACCATATATTTT	CASSQESRGWLTGNTIYF
TRBV30	-	-	TRBJ2-3	TGTGCCGGCCTGAGGGGGGCGACAGATACGCAGTATTTT	CAGLRGATDTQYF
TRBV7-2	-	TRBD1	TRBJ1-4	TGTGCCAGCAGCTTAGTCCATGGGACAGGCGCCGGGGGAGAACTGTTTTTT	CASSLVHGTGAGGELFF
TRBV28	-	-	TRBJ1-5	TGTGCCAGCAGTGGGAGCTATCAGCCCCAGCATTTT	CASSGSYQPQHF
TRBV30	many	-	TRBJ1-5	TGTGCCTGGAGTGCATGGGATCAGCCCCAGCATTTT	CAWSAWDQPQHF
TRBV7-6	-	TRBD1	TRBJ1-1	TGTGCCAGCAGCGCCGGGACAGCTAACACTGAAGCTTTCTTT	CASSAGTANTEAFF
TRBV7-6	-	-	TRBJ2-5	TGTGCCAGCCTTTTGAATGACGCATACCAAGAGACCCAGTACTTC	CASLLNDAYQETQYF
TRBV3-1	few	TRBD2	TRBJ2-3	TGTGCCAGCAGCCAAGACGGGACTAGCGGGTTAACAGATACGCAGTATTTT	CASSQDGTSGLTDTQYF
TRBV10-3	-	-	TRBJ1-1	TGTGCCATCAGTTCCGGGCGGACTGAAGCTTTCTTT	CAISSGRTEAFF
TRBV4-2	-	-	TRBJ1-1	TGTGCCAGCAGCCTTGAATCTGGCAGCATGAACACTGAAGCTTTCTTT	CASSLESGSMNTEAFF
TRBV2	-	-	TRBJ2-1	TGTGCCAGCAGGATTAGGGCCGGAGGTTGGAATGAGCAGTTCTTC	CASRIRAGGWNEQFF
TRBV7-2	many	-	TRBJ1-1	TGTGCCAGCAGCTTAAGGATGAACACTGAAGCTTTCTTT	CASSLRMNTEAFF
TRBV5-1	once	TRBD1	TRBJ2-5	TGCGCCAGCAGCTACGGGACAGGGCAAAAAGAGACCCAGTACTTC	CASSYGTGQKETQYF